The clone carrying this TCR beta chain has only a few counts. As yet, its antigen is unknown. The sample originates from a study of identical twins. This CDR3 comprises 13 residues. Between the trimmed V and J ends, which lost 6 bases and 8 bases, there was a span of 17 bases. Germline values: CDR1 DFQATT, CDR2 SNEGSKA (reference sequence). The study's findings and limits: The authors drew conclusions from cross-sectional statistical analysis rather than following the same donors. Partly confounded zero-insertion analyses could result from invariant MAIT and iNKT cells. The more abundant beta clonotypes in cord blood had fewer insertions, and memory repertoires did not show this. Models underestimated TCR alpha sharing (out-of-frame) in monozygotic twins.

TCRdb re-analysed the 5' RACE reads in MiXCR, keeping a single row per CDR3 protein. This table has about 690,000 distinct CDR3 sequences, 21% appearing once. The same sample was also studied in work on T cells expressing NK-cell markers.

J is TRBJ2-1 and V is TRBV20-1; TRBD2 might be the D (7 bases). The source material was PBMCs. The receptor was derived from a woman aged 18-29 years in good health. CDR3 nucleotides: TGCAGTGCCCCCGCCCAGGGGAGGGATGAGCAGTTCTTC. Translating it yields CSAPAQGRDEQFF.